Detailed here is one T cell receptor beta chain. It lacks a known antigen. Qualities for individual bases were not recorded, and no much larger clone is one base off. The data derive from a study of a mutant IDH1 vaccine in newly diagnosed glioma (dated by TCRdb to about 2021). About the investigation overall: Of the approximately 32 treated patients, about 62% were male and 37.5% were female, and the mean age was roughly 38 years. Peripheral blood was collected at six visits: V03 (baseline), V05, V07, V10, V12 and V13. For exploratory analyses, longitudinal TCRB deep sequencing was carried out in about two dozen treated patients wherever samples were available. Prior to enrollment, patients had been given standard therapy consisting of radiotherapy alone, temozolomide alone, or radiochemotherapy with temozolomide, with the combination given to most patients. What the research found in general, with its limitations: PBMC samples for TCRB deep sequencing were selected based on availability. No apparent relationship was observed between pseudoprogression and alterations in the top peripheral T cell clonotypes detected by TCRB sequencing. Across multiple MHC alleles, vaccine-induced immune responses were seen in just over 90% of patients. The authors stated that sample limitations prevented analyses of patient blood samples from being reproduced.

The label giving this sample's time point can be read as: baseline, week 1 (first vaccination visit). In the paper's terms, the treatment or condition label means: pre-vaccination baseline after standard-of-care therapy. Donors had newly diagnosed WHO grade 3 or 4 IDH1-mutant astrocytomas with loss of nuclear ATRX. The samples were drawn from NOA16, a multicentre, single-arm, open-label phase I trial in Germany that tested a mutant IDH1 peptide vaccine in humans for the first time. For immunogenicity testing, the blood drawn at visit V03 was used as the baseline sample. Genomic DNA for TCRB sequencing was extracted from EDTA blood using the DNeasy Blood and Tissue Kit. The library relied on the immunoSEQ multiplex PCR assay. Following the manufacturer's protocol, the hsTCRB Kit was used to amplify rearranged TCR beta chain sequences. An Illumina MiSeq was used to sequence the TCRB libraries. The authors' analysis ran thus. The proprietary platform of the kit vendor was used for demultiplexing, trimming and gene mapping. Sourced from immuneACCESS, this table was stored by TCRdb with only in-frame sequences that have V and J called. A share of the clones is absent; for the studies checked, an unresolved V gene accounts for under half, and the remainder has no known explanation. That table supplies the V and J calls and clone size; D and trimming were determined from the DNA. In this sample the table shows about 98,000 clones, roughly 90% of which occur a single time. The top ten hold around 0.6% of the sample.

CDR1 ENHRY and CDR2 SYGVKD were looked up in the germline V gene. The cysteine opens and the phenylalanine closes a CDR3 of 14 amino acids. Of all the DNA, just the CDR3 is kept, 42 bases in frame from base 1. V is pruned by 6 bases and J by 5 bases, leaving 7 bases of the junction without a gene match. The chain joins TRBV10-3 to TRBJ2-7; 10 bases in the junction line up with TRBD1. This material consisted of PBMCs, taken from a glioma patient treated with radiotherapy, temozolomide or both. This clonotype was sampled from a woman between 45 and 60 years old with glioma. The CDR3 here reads CAISATGTGDEQYF. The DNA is TGTGCCATCAGCGCTACCGGGACAGGGGACGAGCAGTACTTC.